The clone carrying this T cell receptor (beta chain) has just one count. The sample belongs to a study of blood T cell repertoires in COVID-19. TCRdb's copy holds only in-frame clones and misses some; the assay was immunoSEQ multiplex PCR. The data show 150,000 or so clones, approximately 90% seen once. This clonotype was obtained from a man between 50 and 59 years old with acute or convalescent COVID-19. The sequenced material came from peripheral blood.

CDR3 sequence: CASTSPGGGTEAFF. The CDR3 DNA is TGTGCCAGTACCTCACCGGGAGGTGGCACTGAAGCTTTCTTT. This chain links TRBV19 with TRBJ1-1; D is unresolved. The CDR3 has 14 residues. Trimming took off 7 bases at V and 4 bases at J, with 16 bases between the two ends. The V gene's germline CDR1 is LNHDA and CDR2 SQIVND (reference sequence).